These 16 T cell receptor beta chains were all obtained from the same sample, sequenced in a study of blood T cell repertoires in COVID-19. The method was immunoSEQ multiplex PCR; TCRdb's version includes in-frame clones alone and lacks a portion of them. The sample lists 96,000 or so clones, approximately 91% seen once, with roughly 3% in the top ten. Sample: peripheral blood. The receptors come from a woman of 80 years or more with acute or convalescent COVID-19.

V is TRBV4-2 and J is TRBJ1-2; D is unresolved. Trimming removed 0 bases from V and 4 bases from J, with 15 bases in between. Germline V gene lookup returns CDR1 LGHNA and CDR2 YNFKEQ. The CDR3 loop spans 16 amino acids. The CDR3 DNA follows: TGTGCCAGCAGCCAAGATATTGAGGGAGTAGCCTATGGCTACACCTTC. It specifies CASSQDIEGVAYGYTF.

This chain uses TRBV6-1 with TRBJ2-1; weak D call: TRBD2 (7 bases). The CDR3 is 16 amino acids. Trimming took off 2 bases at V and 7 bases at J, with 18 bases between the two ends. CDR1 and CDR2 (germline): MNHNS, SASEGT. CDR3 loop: CASSERGGPMLNEQFF. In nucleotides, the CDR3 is TGTGCCAGCAGTGAAAGGGGGGGGCCCATGTTGAATGAGCAGTTCTTC.

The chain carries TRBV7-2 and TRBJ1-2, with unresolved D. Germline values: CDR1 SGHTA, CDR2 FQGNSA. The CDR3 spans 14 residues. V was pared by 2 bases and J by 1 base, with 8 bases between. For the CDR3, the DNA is TGTGCCAGCAGCTTAAGCAGGCTTAACTATGGCTACACCTTC. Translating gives CASSLSRLNYGYTF.

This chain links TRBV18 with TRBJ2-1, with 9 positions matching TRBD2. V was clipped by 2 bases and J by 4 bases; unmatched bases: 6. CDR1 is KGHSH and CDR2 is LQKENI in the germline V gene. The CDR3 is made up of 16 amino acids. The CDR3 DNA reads TGTGCCAGCTCACCAGTTGGCGGGAGGGATTACAATGAGCAGTTCTTC. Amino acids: CASSPVGGRDYNEQFF.

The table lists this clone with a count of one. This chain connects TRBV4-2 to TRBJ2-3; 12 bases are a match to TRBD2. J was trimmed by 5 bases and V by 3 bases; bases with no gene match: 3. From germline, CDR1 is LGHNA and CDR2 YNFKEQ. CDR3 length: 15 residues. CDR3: CASSHGLAGIDTQYF. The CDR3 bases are TGTGCCAGCAGCCACGGACTAGCGGGGATAGATACGCAGTATTTT.

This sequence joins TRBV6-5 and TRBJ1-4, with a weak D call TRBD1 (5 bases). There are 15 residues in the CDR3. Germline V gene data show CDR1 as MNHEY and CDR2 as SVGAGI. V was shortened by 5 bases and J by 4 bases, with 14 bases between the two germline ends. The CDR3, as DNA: TGTGCCAGCAGTCAAACGACAGCTGGTAATGAAAAACTGTTTTTT. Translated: CASSQTTAGNEKLFF.

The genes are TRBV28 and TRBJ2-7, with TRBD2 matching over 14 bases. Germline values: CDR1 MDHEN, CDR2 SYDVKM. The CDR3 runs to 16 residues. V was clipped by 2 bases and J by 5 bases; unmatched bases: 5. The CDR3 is CASSLAGLAGVDEQYF. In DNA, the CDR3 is TGTGCCAGCAGTTTAGCGGGACTAGCGGGAGTAGACGAGCAGTACTTC.

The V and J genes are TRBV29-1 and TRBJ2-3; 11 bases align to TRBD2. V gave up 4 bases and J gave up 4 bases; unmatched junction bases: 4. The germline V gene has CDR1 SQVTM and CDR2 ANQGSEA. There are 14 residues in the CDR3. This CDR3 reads CSVGISGGADTQYF. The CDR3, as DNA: TGCAGCGTTGGGATTAGCGGGGGGGCAGATACGCAGTATTTT.

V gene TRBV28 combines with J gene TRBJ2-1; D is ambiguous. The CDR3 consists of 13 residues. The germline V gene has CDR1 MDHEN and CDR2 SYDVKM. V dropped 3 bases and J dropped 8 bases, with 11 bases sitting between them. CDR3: CASSLNSIDEQFF. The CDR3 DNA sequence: TGTGCCAGCAGTTTGAACAGTATAGATGAGCAGTTCTTC.

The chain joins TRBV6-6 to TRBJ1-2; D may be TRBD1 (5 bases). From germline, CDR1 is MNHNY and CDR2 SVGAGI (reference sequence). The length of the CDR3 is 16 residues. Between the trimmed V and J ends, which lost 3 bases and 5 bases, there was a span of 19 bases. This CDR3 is CASSYLGTGEGYGYTF. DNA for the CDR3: TGTGCCAGCAGTTATTTGGGGACCGGGGAGGGTTATGGCTACACCTTC.

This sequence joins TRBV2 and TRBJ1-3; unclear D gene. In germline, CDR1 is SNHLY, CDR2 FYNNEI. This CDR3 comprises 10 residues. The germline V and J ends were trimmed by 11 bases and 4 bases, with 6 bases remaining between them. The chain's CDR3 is CARGGNTIYF. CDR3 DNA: TGTGCCCGAGGGGGAAACACCATATATTTT. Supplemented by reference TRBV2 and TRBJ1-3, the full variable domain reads EPEVTQTPSHQVTQMGQEVILRCVPISNHLYFYWYRQILGQKVEFLVSFYNNEISEKSEIFDDQFSVERPDGSNFTLKIRSTKLEDSAMYFCARGGNTIYFGEGSWLTVV.

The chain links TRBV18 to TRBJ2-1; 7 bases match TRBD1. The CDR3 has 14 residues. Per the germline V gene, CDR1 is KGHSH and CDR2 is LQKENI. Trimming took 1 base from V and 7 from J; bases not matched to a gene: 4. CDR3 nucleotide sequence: TGTGCCAGCTCACCACAAACAGGGGAAAATGAGCAGTTCTTC. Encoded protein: CASSPQTGENEQFF.

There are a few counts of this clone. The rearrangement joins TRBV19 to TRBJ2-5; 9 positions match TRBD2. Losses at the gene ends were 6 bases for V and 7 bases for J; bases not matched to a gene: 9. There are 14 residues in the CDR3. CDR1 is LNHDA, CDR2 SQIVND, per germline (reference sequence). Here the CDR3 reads CASSPGLATRTQYF. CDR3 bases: TGTGCCAGTAGCCCGGGACTAGCCACTAGGACCCAGTACTTC.

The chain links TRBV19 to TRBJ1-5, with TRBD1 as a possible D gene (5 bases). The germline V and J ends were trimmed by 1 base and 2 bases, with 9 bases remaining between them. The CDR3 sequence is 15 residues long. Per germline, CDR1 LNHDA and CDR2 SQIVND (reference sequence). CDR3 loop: CASSIVRVGNQPQHF. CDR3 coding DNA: TGTGCCAGTAGTATAGTCAGGGTGGGCAATCAGCCCCAGCATTTT.

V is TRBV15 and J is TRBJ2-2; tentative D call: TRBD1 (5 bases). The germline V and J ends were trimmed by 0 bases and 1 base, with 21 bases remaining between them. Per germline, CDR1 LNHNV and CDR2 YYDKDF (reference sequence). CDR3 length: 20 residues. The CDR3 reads CATSRDLSMRLQENTGELFF. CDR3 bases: TGTGCCACCAGCAGAGATCTTTCGATGCGGCTACAGGAGAACACCGGGGAGCTGTTTTTT.

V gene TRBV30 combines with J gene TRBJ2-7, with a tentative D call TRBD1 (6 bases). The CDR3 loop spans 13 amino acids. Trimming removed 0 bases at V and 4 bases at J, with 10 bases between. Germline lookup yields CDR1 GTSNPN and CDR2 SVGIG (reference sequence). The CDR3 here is CAWSVGQIYEQYF. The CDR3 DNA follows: TGTGCCTGGAGTGTAGGACAGATTTACGAGCAGTACTTC. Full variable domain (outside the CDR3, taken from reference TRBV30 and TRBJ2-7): SQTIHQWPATLVQPVGSPLSLECTVEGTSNPNLYWYRQAAGRGLQLLFYSVGIGQISSEVPQNLSASRPQDRQFILSSKKLLLSDSGFYLCAWSVGQIYEQYFGPGTRLTVT.